A selection of T cell receptor beta chains follows, all from one sample in a study of blood T cell repertoires in COVID-19. Libraries were prepared by immunoSEQ multiplex PCR; TCRdb keeps only in-frame clonotypes and omits some of them. The sample shows about 160,000 clones, roughly 84% of them seen only once. Specimen: PBMCs or T cells enriched from blood (not recorded which). The receptors stem from a woman aged 50 to 60 who had recovered from COVID-19. CDR3s include the opening cysteine and the closing phenylalanine or tryptophan. The D gene is left open where the match is weak. The size field is filled for only some rows; it gives once, few, many or a size class.

clone size: NA
V gene: TRBV5-1
D gene: NA
J gene: TRBJ1-1
CDR3 DNA: TGCGCCAGCAGCTTGGCAGGACAGATCATGAACACTGAAGCTTTCTTT
CDR3 protein: CASSLAGQIMNTEAFF

clone size: NA
V gene: TRBV5-1
D gene: TRBD2
J gene: TRBJ2-4
CDR3 DNA: TGCGCCAGCAGTCCAGGACTAGCGGGAGCCTCGGGCATTCAGTACTTC
CDR3 protein: CASSPGLAGASGIQYF

clone size: NA
V gene: TRBV5-1
D gene: NA
J gene: TRBJ2-6
CDR3 DNA: TGCGCCAGCAGCTTGGTAGGAGGGGCCGGGGCCAACGTCCTGACTTTC
CDR3 protein: CASSLVGGAGANVLTF

clone size: NA
V gene: TRBV19
D gene: NA
J gene: TRBJ1-6
CDR3 DNA: TGTGCCAGCAGCGGGGGCTCCTATAATTCACCCCTCCACTTT
CDR3 protein: CASSGGSYNSPLHF

clone size: NA
V gene: TRBV29-1
D gene: NA
J gene: TRBJ2-3
CDR3 DNA: TGCAGCTTTGCCCCTATATATGGAGACACAGATACGCAGTATTTT
CDR3 protein: CSFAPIYGDTDTQYF

clone size: few
V gene: TRBV14
D gene: NA
J gene: TRBJ2-5
CDR3 DNA: TGTGCCAGCAGCCAAGTTACCCCGGGGGAGACCCAGTACTTC
CDR3 protein: CASSQVTPGETQYF

clone size: NA
V gene: TRBV10-3
D gene: NA
J gene: TRBJ2-3
CDR3 DNA: TGTGCCATCAGTGTGGGGGCTAACACAGATACGCAGTATTTT
CDR3 protein: CAISVGANTDTQYF

clone size: NA
V gene: TRBV3-1/TRBV3-2
D gene: TRBD2
J gene: TRBJ2-1
CDR3 DNA: TGTGCCAGCAGCCAAGCCCTAGCGGGAGCTAATGAGCAGTTCTTC
CDR3 protein: CASSQALAGANEQFF

clone size: few
V gene: TRBV11-2
D gene: TRBD1
J gene: TRBJ1-5
CDR3 DNA: TGTGCCAGCAGCCCGGACAGGGGAGGTCAGCCCCAGCATTTT
CDR3 protein: CASSPDRGGQPQHF

clone size: NA
V gene: TRBV5-4
D gene: NA
J gene: TRBJ2-7
CDR3 DNA: TGTGCCAGCAGCAGCTGGGGACTTAAGAACGAGCAGTACTTC
CDR3 protein: CASSSWGLKNEQYF

clone size: few
V gene: TRBV5-1
D gene: NA
J gene: TRBJ2-1
CDR3 DNA: TGCGCCAGCAGCTACCTAGGGGGGGTTGGCTCCTACAATGAGCAGTTCTTC
CDR3 protein: CASSYLGGVGSYNEQFF

clone size: NA
V gene: TRBV5-1
D gene: NA
J gene: TRBJ2-3
CDR3 DNA: TGCGCCAGTAGGACGGGGCTGGAGGGGGATACGCAGTATTTT
CDR3 protein: CASRTGLEGDTQYF

clone size: NA
V gene: TRBV9
D gene: NA
J gene: TRBJ1-1
CDR3 DNA: TGTGCCAGCAGCGTAGGATTCAGGGGAACCGAAGCTTTCTTT
CDR3 protein: CASSVGFRGTEAFF

clone size: NA
V gene: TRBV9
D gene: TRBD1
J gene: TRBJ1-5
CDR3 DNA: TGTGCCAGCAGCGCCGGACAGGGGTACAATCAGCCCCAGCATTTT
CDR3 protein: CASSAGQGYNQPQHF

clone size: NA
V gene: TRBV6-5
D gene: TRBD2
J gene: TRBJ2-1
CDR3 DNA: TGTGCCAGCAGTTTAACTAGCGGGAGTATCAATGAGCAGTTCTTC
CDR3 protein: CASSLTSGSINEQFF

clone size: NA
V gene: TRBV2
D gene: TRBD1
J gene: TRBJ1-4
CDR3 DNA: TGTGCCAGCAGGAGGACAGGGCCAAAACTGTTTTTT
CDR3 protein: CASRRTGPKLFF

clone size: many
V gene: TRBV19
D gene: TRBD1
J gene: TRBJ2-2
CDR3 DNA: TGTGCCAGTAGTCGGACAGGGAGAAACACCGGGGAGCTGTTTTTT
CDR3 protein: CASSRTGRNTGELFF

clone size: NA
V gene: TRBV7-2
D gene: TRBD1
J gene: TRBJ1-1
CDR3 DNA: TGTGCCAGCAGCTTAACGGCAGGGGGGTTCGCTGAAGCTTTCTTT
CDR3 protein: CASSLTAGGFAEAFF

clone size: NA
V gene: TRBV7-2
D gene: TRBD1
J gene: TRBJ1-5
CDR3 DNA: TGTGCCAGCAGTCGAACGGGACAGGGATACCAGCCCCAGCATTTT
CDR3 protein: CASSRTGQGYQPQHF

clone size: NA
V gene: TRBV19
D gene: NA
J gene: TRBJ1-5
CDR3 DNA: TGTGCCAGTAGTGCACAGGAATATAGCAATCAGCCCCAGCATTTT
CDR3 protein: CASSAQEYSNQPQHF

clone size: NA
V gene: TRBV7-9
D gene: NA
J gene: TRBJ1-3
CDR3 DNA: TGTGCCAGCAGCTTAGCGTACGGTTTTGGAAACACCATATATTTT
CDR3 protein: CASSLAYGFGNTIYF

clone size: NA
V gene: TRBV6-5
D gene: NA
J gene: TRBJ1-6
CDR3 DNA: TGTGCCAGCAGTTACTTAGCACCTTCACCCCTCCACTTT
CDR3 protein: CASSYLAPSPLHF

clone size: NA
V gene: TRBV28
D gene: TRBD1
J gene: TRBJ2-1
CDR3 DNA: TGTGCCAGCTTCCCCAGCGGGACAGGGAGCTACAATGAGCAGTTCTTC
CDR3 protein: CASFPSGTGSYNEQFF

clone size: NA
V gene: TRBV12-5
D gene: NA
J gene: TRBJ2-7
CDR3 DNA: TGTGCTAGTGGTTTGGACAGGCTGAACGCGAGCTCCTACGAGCAGTACTTC
CDR3 protein: CASGLDRLNASSYEQYF

clone size: NA
V gene: TRBV9
D gene: TRBD1
J gene: TRBJ1-2
CDR3 DNA: TGTGCCAGCAGCGTAGTTCTGGGACAGGGGATTAATGGCTACACCTTC
CDR3 protein: CASSVVLGQGINGYTF

clone size: NA
V gene: TRBV13
D gene: TRBD1
J gene: TRBJ1-2
CDR3 DNA: TGTGCCAGCAGCTCGGGACAGGGGCAGACCTATGGCTACACCTTC
CDR3 protein: CASSSGQGQTYGYTF

clone size: NA
V gene: TRBV27
D gene: TRBD2
J gene: TRBJ2-2
CDR3 DNA: TGTGCCAGCAGCCCCCTAGCGGGGAACACCGGGGAGCTGTTTTTT
CDR3 protein: CASSPLAGNTGELFF

clone size: NA
V gene: TRBV19
D gene: TRBD1
J gene: TRBJ1-4
CDR3 DNA: TGTGCCAGTAGTATGGGACAGGTCTACCAAAAACTGTTTTTT
CDR3 protein: CASSMGQVYQKLFF

clone size: NA
V gene: TRBV18
D gene: NA
J gene: TRBJ2-1
CDR3 DNA: TGTGCCAGCTCAGAACTAGCACCTGAGCAGTTCTTC
CDR3 protein: CASSELAPEQFF

clone size: NA
V gene: TRBV30
D gene: TRBD1
J gene: TRBJ2-7
CDR3 DNA: TGTGCCTGGAGTAAGCCGGGACAGGTGACCGAGCAGTACTTC
CDR3 protein: CAWSKPGQVTEQYF

clone size: once
V gene: TRBV2
D gene: TRBD1
J gene: TRBJ2-3
CDR3 DNA: TGTGCCAGCGGACAGGGGGGCTATACGCAGTATTTT
CDR3 protein: CASGQGGYTQYF